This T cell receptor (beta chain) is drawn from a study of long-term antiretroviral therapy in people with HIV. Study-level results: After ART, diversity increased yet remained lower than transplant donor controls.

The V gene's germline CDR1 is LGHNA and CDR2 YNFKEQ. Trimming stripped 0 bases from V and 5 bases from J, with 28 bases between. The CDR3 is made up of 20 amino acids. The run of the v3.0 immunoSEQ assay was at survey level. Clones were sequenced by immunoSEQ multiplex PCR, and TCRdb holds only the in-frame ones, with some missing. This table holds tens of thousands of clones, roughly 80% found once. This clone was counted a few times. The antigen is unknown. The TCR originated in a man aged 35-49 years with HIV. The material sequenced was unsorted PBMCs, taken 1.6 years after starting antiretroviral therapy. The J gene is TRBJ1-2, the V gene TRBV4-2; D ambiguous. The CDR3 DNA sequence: TGTGCCAGCAGCCAAGATCTTCACGTAACGGTCCCCGTTAGAGAGTATGGCTACACCTTC. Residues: CASSQDLHVTVPVREYGYTF.